This T cell receptor beta chain was sequenced in a study of T cell repertoires in cytomegalovirus infection. The wider study: Based on public TCR beta signatures, there were indications of CMV infection and of a matching HLA type.

The V and J ends lost 4 bases and 0 bases respectively, with 13 bases between them. The CDR3 is 16 amino acids. Germline CDR1 reads MDHEN; CDR2 reads SYDVKM. TCRdb passed the reads through MiXCR, listing each CDR3 protein once. The sample holds a few hundred thousand distinct CDR3 sequences; about two fifths are singletons and the top ten take about 45%. Concerning this clonotype itself: The antigen is not known.

The chain couples TRBV28 to TRBJ1-3; maybe TRBD1 (5 bases). The sequencing here drew on cultured PBMCs, taken from culture after CMV antigen stimulation. The TCR was taken from a human donor in good health (CMV status not recorded). Some clones in this sample may be carry-over from other donors' samples. CDR3 sequence reads: CASSSPGRASGNTIYF. CDR3 DNA sequence: TGTGCCAGCAGTTCCCCCGGCAGGGCCTCTGGAAACACCATATATTTT.